These 14 T cell receptor beta chains originate from one sample sequenced in a study of cytomegalovirus exposure and HLA in healthy donors. PCR involved 60 Vbeta and 13 Jbeta primers. TCRdb keeps only in-frame clones here, not all; method: immunoSEQ multiplex PCR. This sample has around 240,000 clones, with roughly 80% found just once. The sequencing input was PBMCs. All receptors derive from a middle-aged woman in good health and CMV-seropositive.

This clone was seen a few times. The J gene is TRBJ1-2, the V gene TRBV5-6, with D uncertain. In germline, CDR1 is SGHDT, CDR2 YYEEEE. Trimming removed 4 bases from V and 3 bases from J, with 19 bases in between. The CDR3 contains 16 residues. The CDR3 DNA reads as TGTGCCAGCAGCAGCCCTCGGCGGGAGATCGACTATGGCTACACCTTC. This encodes CASSSPRREIDYGYTF. The variable domain in full, with the rest retrieved from reference TRBV5-6 and TRBJ1-2, is DAGVTQSPTHLIKTRGQQVTLRCSPKSGHDTVSWYQQALGQGPQFIFQYYEEEERQRGNFPDRFSGHQFPNYSSELNVNALLLGDSALYLCASSSPRREIDYGYTFGSGTRLTVV.

The chain carries TRBV7-2 and TRBJ1-1; TRBD1 might be the D (5 bases). V lost 1 base and J 11 bases, leaving 14 bases between the germline ends. This CDR3 has 13 residues. Germline V gene data show CDR1 as SGHTA and CDR2 as FQGNSA. The CDR3 loop is CASSLGGRVQAFF. In nucleotides, the CDR3 is TGTGCCAGCAGCTTAGGTGGCAGGGTACAGGCTTTCTTT.

The chain links TRBV10-3 to TRBJ1-1; D is undetermined. V was trimmed by 6 bases and J by 4 bases, leaving 9 bases between them. Germline values: CDR1 ENHRY, CDR2 SYGVKD. This CDR3 contains 12 residues. CDR3 protein: CAISRDSTEAFF. As DNA, the CDR3 is TGTGCCATCAGCCGAGATAGCACTGAAGCTTTCTTT.

The V call is TRBV5-5, the J call TRBJ1-4; 7 positions agree with TRBD1. The CDR3 totals 16 residues. With 3 bases clipped from V and 10 bases from J, the junction kept 15 bases outside the gene matches. CDR1 is SGHKS, CDR2 YYEKEE, per germline (reference sequence). The chain's CDR3 is CASSSDRAGGEGKLFF. The DNA for the CDR3 is TGTGCCAGCAGCTCTGACAGGGCGGGAGGGGAAGGAAAACTGTTTTTT.

The table lists this clone with a count of one. The chain uses TRBV2 and TRBJ1-3, with D perhaps matching TRBD1 (5 bases). The CDR3 is made up of 18 amino acids. V was trimmed by 8 bases and J by 1 base, leaving 24 bases between them. The germline gives CDR1 SNHLY, CDR2 FYNNEI. CDR3 in amino acids: CASSRGVGISASGNTIYF. CDR3 DNA: TGTGCCAGCTCACGGGGGGTAGGAATCTCCGCTTCTGGAAACACCATATATTTT. Looking up the rest from reference TRBV2 and TRBJ1-3 gives the full variable domain: EPEVTQTPSHQVTQMGQEVILRCVPISNHLYFYWYRQILGQKVEFLVSFYNNEISEKSEIFDDQFSVERPDGSNFTLKIRSTKLEDSAMYFCASSRGVGISASGNTIYFGEGSWLTVV.

The rearrangement uses TRBV6-6 and TRBJ1-2; D is perhaps TRBD1 (5 bases). V lost 7 bases and J lost 6, with 15 bases in between. This CDR3 contains 13 residues. In germline, CDR1 is MNHNY, CDR2 SVGAGI (reference sequence). The CDR3 coding sequence is TGTGCCAGCACCCTGTTTGGGGGGGATGGCTACACCTTC. It translates to CASTLFGGDGYTF.

This clone showed up just once. This chain connects TRBV7-8 to TRBJ1-3, with D possibly matching TRBD1 (5 bases). Germline CDR1 is SGHVS and CDR2 is FQNEAQ. The CDR3 totals 12 residues. V gave up 6 bases and J gave up 4 bases, with 7 bases separating them. The CDR3 DNA sequence: TGTGCCAGCAGTGGGGGGGGAAACACCATATATTTT. This translates into CASSGGGNTIYF.

V usage is TRBV4-1 and J usage is TRBJ2-5, with 8 bases aligning to TRBD1. Germline V gene lookup returns CDR1 MGHRA and CDR2 YSYEKL. The CDR3 extends over 15 amino acids. V gave up 5 bases and J gave up 11 bases; unmatched junction bases: 16. The CDR3 here is CASSSRNGRGLEQYF. The CDR3 region has the DNA TGCGCCAGCAGCTCACGAAACGGCAGGGGGCTAGAGCAGTACTTC.

The CDR3 DNA reads TGTGCCATCAGTGGTGGACTGGGCACAGATACGCAGTATTTT. It is translated as CAISGGLGTDTQYF. The chain carries TRBV10-3 and TRBJ2-3; TRBD2 might be the D (5 bases). The germline V gene has CDR1 ENHRY and CDR2 SYGVKD. V was cut by 4 bases and J by 1 base, with 9 bases left in between. The CDR3 has 14 amino acids.

The V and J genes are TRBV27 and TRBJ2-7; TRBD1 matches at 11 bases. Germline CDR1 reads MNHEY; CDR2 reads SMNVEV (reference sequence). V lost 7 bases and J lost 0; bases outside the gene matches: 5. The CDR3 has 15 residues. CDR3 protein: CASKRDRGNSYEQYF. Written as DNA, the CDR3 is TGTGCCAGCAAGCGGGACAGGGGGAACTCCTACGAGCAGTACTTC.

The chain carries TRBV6-1 and TRBJ1-2; possible D gene TRBD1, 5 bases. V was shortened by 11 bases and J by 4 bases, with 20 bases between the two germline ends. The CDR3 is 14 amino acids. The germline gives CDR1 MNHNS, CDR2 SASEGT. Here the CDR3 DNA reads TGTGCCGCCCTCGTGCGGCAGGGCGCCTATGGCTACACCTTC. It yields the protein CAALVRQGAYGYTF.

The V gene is TRBV6-5, the J gene TRBJ1-2; TRBD1 is a possible D gene (6 bases). Germline values: CDR1 MNHEY, CDR2 SVGAGI. V lost 7 bases and J 5 bases, leaving 14 bases between the germline ends. CDR3 length equals 13 residues. The CDR3 spells CASTRGGGYGYTF. CDR3 nucleotides: TGTGCCAGCACGAGGGGGGGAGGGTATGGCTACACCTTC.

The chain carries TRBV30 and TRBJ2-7; TRBD2 matches 12 bases. The CDR3 is made up of 18 amino acids. The V gene's germline CDR1 is GTSNPN and CDR2 SVGIG (reference sequence). V shed 3 bases and J 0 bases; nucleotides not matched to a gene: 12. The chain's CDR3 is CAWRSRTSGDNYSYEQYF. In DNA, the CDR3 is TGTGCCTGGAGGTCCCGGACTAGCGGGGACAATTACTCCTACGAGCAGTACTTC.

The chain joins TRBV19 to TRBJ1-5, with D hard to call. Germline V lookup: CDR1 LNHDA, CDR2 SQIVND (reference sequence). The germline V and J ends were trimmed by 1 base and 1 base, with 8 bases remaining between them. This CDR3 has 15 amino acids. This CDR3 is CASSIGQRSNQPQHF. The CDR3 coding sequence is TGTGCCAGTAGTATAGGCCAGAGGAGCAATCAGCCCCAGCATTTT. Based on the CDR3 plus reference TRBV19 and TRBJ1-5, the full variable domain is DGGITQSPKYLFRKEGQNVTLSCEQNLNHDAMYWYRQDPGQGLRLIYYSQIVNDFQKGDIAEGYSVSREKKESFPLTVTSAQKNPTAFYLCASSIGQRSNQPQHFGDGTRLSIL.